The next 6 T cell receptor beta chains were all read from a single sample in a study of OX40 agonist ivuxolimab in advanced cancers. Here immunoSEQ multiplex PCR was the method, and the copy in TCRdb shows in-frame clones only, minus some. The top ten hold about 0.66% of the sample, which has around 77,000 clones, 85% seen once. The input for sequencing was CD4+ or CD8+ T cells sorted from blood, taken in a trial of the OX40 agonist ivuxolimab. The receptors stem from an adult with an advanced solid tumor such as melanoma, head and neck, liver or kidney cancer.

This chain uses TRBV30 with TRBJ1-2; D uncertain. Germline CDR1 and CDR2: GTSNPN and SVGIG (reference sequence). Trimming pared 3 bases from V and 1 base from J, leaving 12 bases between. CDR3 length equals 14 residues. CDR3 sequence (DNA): TGTGCCTGGAGGTGGCCTGCTCTTAACTATGGCTACACCTTC. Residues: CAWRWPALNYGYTF.

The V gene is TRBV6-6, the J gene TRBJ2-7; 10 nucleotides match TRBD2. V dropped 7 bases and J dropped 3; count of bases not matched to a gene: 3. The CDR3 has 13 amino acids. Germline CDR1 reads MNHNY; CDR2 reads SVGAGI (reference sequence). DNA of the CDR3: TGTGCCAGCATCCCTAGCGGGGGCTACGAGCAGTACTTC. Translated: CASIPSGGYEQYF.

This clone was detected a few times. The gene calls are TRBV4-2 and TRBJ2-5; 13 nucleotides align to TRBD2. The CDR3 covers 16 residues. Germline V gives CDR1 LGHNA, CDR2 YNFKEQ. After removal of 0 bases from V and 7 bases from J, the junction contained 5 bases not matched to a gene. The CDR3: CASSQELAGGRVTQYF. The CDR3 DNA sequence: TGTGCCAGCAGCCAAGAACTAGCGGGGGGGCGGGTGACCCAGTACTTC.

CDR3 nucleotide sequence: TGTGCCAGCAGTGAAGCGGGGGACAGACTCTACGAGCAGTACTTC. Translation gives CASSEAGDRLYEQYF. The chain links TRBV6-1 to TRBJ2-7; 7 positions match TRBD1. The CDR3 consists of 15 residues. Trimming at V came to 0 bases and at J to 3 bases, leaving 5 bases not matched to a gene. CDR1 and CDR2 from the germline V gene are MNHNS and SASEGT.

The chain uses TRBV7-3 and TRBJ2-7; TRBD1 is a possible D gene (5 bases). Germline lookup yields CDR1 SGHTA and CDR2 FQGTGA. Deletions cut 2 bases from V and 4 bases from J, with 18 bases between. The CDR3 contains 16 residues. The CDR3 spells CASSLWSVGPEYEQYF. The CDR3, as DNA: TGTGCCAGCAGCTTATGGTCGGTGGGGCCAGAATACGAGCAGTACTTC.

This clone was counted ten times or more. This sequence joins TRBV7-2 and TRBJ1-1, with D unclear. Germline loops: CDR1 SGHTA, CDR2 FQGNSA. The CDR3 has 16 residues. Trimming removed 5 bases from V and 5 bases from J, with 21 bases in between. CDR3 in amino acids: CASSQLSGSMWTEAFF. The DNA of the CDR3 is TGTGCCAGCAGCCAACTTAGCGGATCAATGTGGACTGAAGCTTTCTTT. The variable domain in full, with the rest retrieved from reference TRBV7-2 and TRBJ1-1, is GAGVSQSPSNKVTEKGKDVELRCDPISGHTALYWYRQSLGQGLEFLIYFQGNSAPDKSGLPSDRFSAERTGGSVSTLTIQRTQQEDSAVYLCASSQLSGSMWTEAFFGQGTRLTVV.